A selection of T cell receptor beta chains follows, all from one sample in a study of OX40 agonist ivuxolimab in advanced cancers. Assay: immunoSEQ multiplex PCR; the TCRdb copy retains only in-frame clones and omits some. The table records about 90,000 clones, 85% to 90% of them present only once. The sequencing used CD4+ or CD8+ T cells sorted from blood, collected in a trial of the OX40 agonist ivuxolimab. The receptors were gathered from an adult with an advanced solid tumor such as melanoma, head and neck, liver or kidney cancer. Both conserved end residues are part of each CDR3.

TRBV6-5	TRBJ2-6	CASSPGANVLTF
TRBV2	TRBJ2-5	CVTSGTGETQYF
TRBV4-1	TRBJ1-5	CASANGNQPQHF
TRBV6-6	TRBJ2-2	CASSLQGAGGELFF
TRBV7-3	TRBJ1-1	CASSLRQASEAFF
TRBV18	TRBJ2-5	CASSPQGRETQYF
TRBV28	TRBJ2-7	CASSSGGGASYEQYF
TRBV29-1	TRBJ2-5	CSVAVASGRRGKETQYF
TRBV7-9	TRBJ2-2	CASSPDAGELFF
TRBV18	TRBJ1-4	CASSKTVPSEKLFF
TRBV9	TRBJ1-1	CASSVGGRDSTEAFF
TRBV18	TRBJ2-3	CASSPPSLGDTQYF
TRBV5-1	TRBJ2-3	CASARTGIKTDTQYF
TRBV5-4	TRBJ2-5	CASSPDRGDETQYF
TRBV6-6	TRBJ2-7	CASSRRSYEQYF
TRBV19	TRBJ1-1	CASSIGRGRNTEAFF
TRBV4-2	TRBJ1-1	CASSEIDRDETEAFF
TRBV4-2	TRBJ2-1	CASSQEGGVQFF
TRBV5-1	TRBJ1-6	CASSPGRQTYNSPLHF
TRBV5-1	TRBJ2-4	CASSLGGPIQYF
TRBV4-1	TRBJ1-1	CASSQGGRGRRTEAFF
TRBV4-1	TRBJ2-1	CASSQDLLAGDVDEQFF
TRBV5-1	TRBJ1-4	CASSLDGNSNEKLFF
TRBV21-1	TRBJ1-1	CASSRKRLNTEAFF
TRBV6-5	TRBJ1-1	CASSYLSLNTEAFF
TRBV2	TRBJ2-7	CASRGTSWAYEQYF
TRBV4-3	TRBJ2-3	CASSRGTSGATDTQYF
TRBV5-1	TRBJ2-3	CASSSLMSETQYF
TRBV7-2	TRBJ1-5	CASSSRARGNQPQHF
TRBV5-1	TRBJ1-1	CASSLSHTEAFF
TRBV10-1	TRBJ2-1	CASSGQGYNEQFF
TRBV28	TRBJ2-4	CASSLFSVRLAKNIQYF
TRBV19	TRBJ1-1	CASSISAGLNTEAFF
TRBV5-1	TRBJ1-5	CASSPTGTDNQPQHF
TRBV5-8	TRBJ2-7	CASSSSTSGSNEQYF
TRBV15	TRBJ2-4	CATRPGLGKNIQYF
TRBV5-1	TRBJ1-2	CASSLSGRDYGYTF
TRBV4-1	TRBJ1-5	CASSQDGGLGNQPQHF
TRBV5-5	TRBJ1-3	CASSVLSGNTIYF
TRBV6-1	TRBJ2-7	CASSERIFGTSYEQYF
TRBV6-6	TRBJ1-2	CASSYVSGLSGYTF
TRBV4-2	TRBJ1-2	CASSRDRGDYGYTF
TRBV10-2	TRBJ2-7	CASAPADRTNEQYF
TRBV7-2	TRBJ1-5	CASSLGHQPQHF
TRBV20-1	TRBJ2-7	CSGGTAYEQYF
TRBV5-1	TRBJ2-1	CASSTSGSYNEQFF
TRBV6-1	TRBJ2-7	CASSVARGTPGEQYF
TRBV19	TRBJ1-1	CASSQGTENTEAFF
TRBV5-1	TRBJ2-7	CASSYLAGSRDEQYF
TRBV11-1	TRBJ1-1	CASNADRDNTEAFF
TRBV18	TRBJ1-2	CASSPSNADNYGYTF
TRBV5-6	TRBJ2-5	CASSLTGTETQYF
TRBV7-9	TRBJ2-4	CASSLGGGQGLAKNIQYF